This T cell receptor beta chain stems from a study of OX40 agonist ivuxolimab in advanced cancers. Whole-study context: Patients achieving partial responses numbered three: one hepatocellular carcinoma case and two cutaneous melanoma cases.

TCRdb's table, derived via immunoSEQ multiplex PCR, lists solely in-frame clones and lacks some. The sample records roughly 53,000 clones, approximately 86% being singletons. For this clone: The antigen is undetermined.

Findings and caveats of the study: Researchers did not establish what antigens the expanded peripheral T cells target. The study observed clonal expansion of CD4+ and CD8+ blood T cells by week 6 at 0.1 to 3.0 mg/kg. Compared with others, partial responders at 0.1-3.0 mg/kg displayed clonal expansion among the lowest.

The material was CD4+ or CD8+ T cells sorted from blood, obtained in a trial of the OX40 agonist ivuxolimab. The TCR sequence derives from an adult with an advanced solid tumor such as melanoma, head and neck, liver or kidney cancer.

The chain's CDR3 is CASGLIPEGSPTRVETQYF. The DNA for the CDR3 is TGTGCTAGTGGTTTGATCCCGGAGGGGTCCCCGACAAGAGTAGAGACCCAGTACTTC. V and J are TRBV12-5 and TRBJ2-5; maybe TRBD2 (6 bases). Germline assignment: CDR1 LGHNT and CDR2 FRNRAP. V lost 2 bases and J lost 4, with 26 bases in between. The CDR3 extends over 19 amino acids.